One and the same sample provided the 18 T cell receptor beta chains below, sequenced in a study of sequential checkpoint blockade in melanoma. The sample's treatment: randomized to nivolumab then ipilimumab (arm A) or the reverse (arm B). The method was immunoSEQ multiplex PCR; TCRdb's version includes in-frame clones alone and lacks a portion of them. The sample has roughly 16,000 clones; approximately 70% are singletons. The sequencing here drew on CD8+ T cells sorted from blood (inferred from file names), taken from a patient given nivolumab and ipilimumab in sequence. These receptors all come from a human donor with melanoma.

The rearrangement joins TRBV27 to TRBJ1-2; the match to TRBD1 covers 8 bases. This CDR3 has 15 residues. Germline V gene lookup returns CDR1 MNHEY and CDR2 SMNVEV (reference sequence). J gave up 6 bases and V 0 bases, and 6 bases lay outside the gene matches. CDR3 region: CASSLSPQGADGYTF. CDR3 bases: TGTGCCAGCAGTTTATCCCCCCAGGGGGCGGATGGCTACACCTTC.

The rearrangement uses TRBV27 and TRBJ2-2; TRBD2 agrees at 11 bases. The CDR3 consists of 17 residues. Germline lookup yields CDR1 MNHEY and CDR2 SMNVEV (reference sequence). Trimming took 2 bases from V and 7 from J; bases not matched to a gene: 9. CDR3 DNA sequence: TGTGCCAGCAGTTTAAGCCTAGCGGGGGGTACCGACGGGGAGCTGTTTTTT. It translates to CASSLSLAGGTDGELFF.

The V gene is TRBV7-8, the J gene TRBJ2-7, with D possibly matching TRBD2 (5 bases). V was cut by 3 bases and J by 3 bases, with 9 bases left in between. This CDR3 contains 13 residues. Germline loops: CDR1 SGHVS, CDR2 FQNEAQ. The CDR3, as DNA: TGTGCCAGCAGCTTCGGGGAATACTACGAGCAGTACTTC. It encodes CASSFGEYYEQYF.

This sequence joins TRBV10-3 and TRBJ2-7, with TRBD1 matching over 8 bases. Germline V lookup: CDR1 ENHRY, CDR2 SYGVKD. Trimming took 5 bases from V and 0 from J; bases not matched to a gene: 6. The CDR3 is made up of 15 amino acids. The DNA of the CDR3 is TGTGCCATCAGTAAGGACAGGGAAAGCTCCTACGAGCAGTACTTC. Its translation: CAISKDRESSYEQYF.

The chain is built from TRBV6-6 and TRBJ1-1; D uncertain. The CDR3 loop spans 15 amino acids. V was cut by 5 bases and J by 4 bases, with 17 bases left in between. Germline CDR1 MNHNY, CDR2 SVGAGI (reference sequence). CDR3 sequence reads: CASSLLADSLTEAFF. As DNA, the CDR3 is TGTGCCAGCAGTCTCTTGGCGGATTCACTCACTGAAGCTTTCTTT.

The chain carries TRBV29-1 and TRBJ2-7, with no clear D. The CDR3 has 12 residues. The V end lost 5 bases, the J end lost 2 bases, and 10 bases lay between the germline ends. In germline, CDR1 is SQVTM, CDR2 ANQGSEA. The DNA for the CDR3 is TGCAGCGTTCGCACTCCCACCTACGAGCAGTACTTC. Encoded protein: CSVRTPTYEQYF.

The V call is TRBV2, the J call TRBJ1-4; 7 nucleotides agree with TRBD1. This CDR3 spans 18 amino acids. CDR1 and CDR2 (germline): SNHLY, FYNNEI. The V gene end was trimmed by 6 bases and the J gene end by 7 bases; junction bases not matched to a gene: 20. CDR3 sequence: CASRPWTGRLGQGEKLFF. CDR3 sequence (DNA): TGTGCCAGCAGGCCTTGGACAGGACGCCTCGGCCAGGGTGAAAAACTGTTTTTT.

This sequence joins TRBV13 and TRBJ2-5; D might be TRBD1 (6 bases). This CDR3 spans 13 amino acids. Trimming stripped 6 bases from V and 2 bases from J, with 10 bases between. From germline, CDR1 is PRHDT and CDR2 FYEKMQ (reference sequence). The CDR3 here is CASSRDNQETQYF. DNA of the CDR3: TGTGCCAGCAGTCGGGACAATCAAGAGACCCAGTACTTC.

V is TRBV5-1 and J is TRBJ1-2; 10 positions agree with TRBD1. The CDR3 covers 16 residues. Germline V gene sequence: CDR1 SGHRS, CDR2 YFSETQ. V lost 4 bases, J lost 2 bases, and 8 bases stayed unmatched. The CDR3 sequence: CASSLEGTGANYGYTF. In DNA, the CDR3 is TGCGCCAGCAGCCTGGAGGGGACAGGGGCAAACTATGGCTACACCTTC. The full variable domain, rest sourced from reference TRBV5-1 and TRBJ1-2, is KAGVTQTPRYLIKTRGQQVTLSCSPISGHRSVSWYQQTPGQGLQFLFEYFSETQRNKGNFPGRFSGRQFSNSRSEMNVSTLELGDSALYLCASSLEGTGANYGYTFGSGTRLTVV.

This chain links TRBV7-6 with TRBJ2-7; TRBD1 aligns across 11 bases. The ends lost 5 bases at V and 3 bases at J; junction bases unmatched: 12. The CDR3 is 17 amino acids. Germline V CDR1 and CDR2: SGHVS, FNYEAQ. This CDR3 is CASSLEGQGAGFYEQYF. The CDR3 DNA is TGTGCCAGCAGCCTAGAAGGACAGGGGGCGGGTTTCTACGAGCAGTACTTC. The full variable domain, completed using reference TRBV7-6 and TRBJ2-7, is GAGVSQSPRYKVTKRGQDVALRCDPISGHVSLYWYRQALGQGPEFLTYFNYEAQQDKSGLPNDRFSAERPEGSISTLTIQRTEQRDSAMYRCASSLEGQGAGFYEQYFGPGTRLTVT.

This chain uses TRBV7-9 with TRBJ2-3, with TRBD2 matching over 9 bases. Germline V lookup: CDR1 SEHNR, CDR2 FQNEAQ (reference sequence). Germline trimming cut 5 bases from V and 4 bases from J; bases unmatched to any gene: 10. The CDR3 loop spans 16 amino acids. CDR3 loop: CASSMLAGVDADTQYF. The CDR3, as DNA: TGTGCCAGCAGCATGTTAGCGGGGGTGGATGCAGATACGCAGTATTTT. Filled out from reference TRBV7-9 and TRBJ2-3, the complete variable domain reads DTGVSQNPRHKITKRGQNVTFRCDPISEHNRLYWYRQTLGQGPEFLTYFQNEAQLEKSRLLSDRFSAERPKGSFSTLEIQRTEQGDSAMYLCASSMLAGVDADTQYFGPGTRLTVL.

This chain joins TRBV29-1 and TRBJ2-1, with D perhaps TRBD1 (7 bases). CDR3 size: 15 residues. V lost 5 bases, J lost 1 base, and 15 bases lay in between. Germline CDR1 and CDR2: SQVTM and ANQGSEA. CDR3 coding DNA: TGCAGCGTTAACAAGCAGGGGGGATCCTACAATGAGCAGTTCTTC. Its protein product is CSVNKQGGSYNEQFF.

V and J are TRBV7-9 and TRBJ2-7; D is possibly TRBD1 (6 bases). This CDR3 comprises 15 residues. V gave up 5 bases and J gave up 0 bases, with 14 bases separating them. CDR1 and CDR2 (germline): SEHNR, FQNEAQ (reference sequence). The CDR3 coding sequence is TGTGCCAGCAGCAAAACAGGGAGATACTCCTACGAGCAGTACTTC. Amino acids: CASSKTGRYSYEQYF.

The genes are TRBV2 and TRBJ1-2, with 7 bases matching TRBD1. J gave up 3 bases and V 1 base, and 2 bases lay outside the gene matches. The CDR3 extends over 14 amino acids. The germline CDR1 and CDR2 sequences are SNHLY and FYNNEI. DNA for the CDR3: TGTGCCAGCAGTGAAGGGGGACAGTACTATGGCTACACCTTC. This sequence encodes CASSEGGQYYGYTF.

V is TRBV9 and J is TRBJ2-5; 7 nucleotides align to TRBD2. After removal of 0 bases from V and 8 bases from J, the junction contained 7 bases not matched to a gene. The CDR3 length is 14 residues. Germline V gives CDR1 SGDLS, CDR2 YYNGEE. The DNA for the CDR3 is TGTGCCAGCAGCGTAGGGGAGACTAGCCCCACCCAGTACTTC. It specifies CASSVGETSPTQYF.

The chain combines TRBV30 with TRBJ2-7; D is unclear. The germline V and J ends were trimmed by 0 bases and 3 bases, with 12 bases remaining between them. This CDR3 is built from 14 residues. From germline, CDR1 is GTSNPN and CDR2 SVGIG (reference sequence). The DNA for the CDR3 is TGTGCCTGGAGTGTAAAGGTTCAGGTCTACGAGCAGTACTTC. Translated, it gives CAWSVKVQVYEQYF.

By sample fraction, this clone is medium-sized. This rearrangement joins TRBV27 to TRBJ2-1, with D possibly TRBD1 on 7 matching bases. The CDR3 runs to 19 residues. Trimming took off 4 bases at V and 7 bases at J, with 29 bases between the two ends. CDR1 is MNHEY, CDR2 SMNVEV, per germline (reference sequence). In DNA form, the CDR3 reads TGTGCCAGCAGTTCATCCCAGGGGGGCGGTGGCCTTGGGTGGAATGAGCAGTTCTTC. This codes for CASSSSQGGGGLGWNEQFF.

The gene calls are TRBV5-1 and TRBJ2-7; D not certain. CDR1 is SGHRS and CDR2 is YFSETQ in the germline V gene. Trimming removed 0 bases at V and 0 bases at J, with 16 bases between. The CDR3 extends over 17 amino acids. DNA for the CDR3: TGCGCCAGCAGCTTGGATGCGAGTGACCGCGGCTCCTACGAGCAGTACTTC. The encoded protein is CASSLDASDRGSYEQYF.